This paragraph reports one T cell receptor beta chain. This CDR3 is 16 amino acids long. J lost 6 bases, V lost 5 bases, and 9 bases had no gene match. The source of the sample is a study of T cells in Graves' hyperthyroidism and ophthalmopathy. Across the whole study: Peripheral blood was taken when the disease was first diagnosed, before any treatment began.

Amplified regions were TCR beta CDR3 sequences from RNA transcripts. HTBI primers were used for first-round RT-PCR of the TCR CDR3. TCRdb ran MiXCR on the multiplex PCR reads and lists one entry per CDR3 protein. The table records approximately 490,000 distinct CDR3 sequences, about 22% of them present only once. The TCR originated in a woman between 65 and 79 years old with Graves' ophthalmopathy. Sequencing used blood. The chain couples TRBV12-3 or TRBV12-4 to TRBJ2-1; 11 bases map to TRBD1. This CDR3 is CASSPRLGTGGNEQFF. CDR3 coding DNA: TGTGCCAGCAGTCCCCGATTGGGGACAGGGGGCAATGAGCAGTTCTTC.